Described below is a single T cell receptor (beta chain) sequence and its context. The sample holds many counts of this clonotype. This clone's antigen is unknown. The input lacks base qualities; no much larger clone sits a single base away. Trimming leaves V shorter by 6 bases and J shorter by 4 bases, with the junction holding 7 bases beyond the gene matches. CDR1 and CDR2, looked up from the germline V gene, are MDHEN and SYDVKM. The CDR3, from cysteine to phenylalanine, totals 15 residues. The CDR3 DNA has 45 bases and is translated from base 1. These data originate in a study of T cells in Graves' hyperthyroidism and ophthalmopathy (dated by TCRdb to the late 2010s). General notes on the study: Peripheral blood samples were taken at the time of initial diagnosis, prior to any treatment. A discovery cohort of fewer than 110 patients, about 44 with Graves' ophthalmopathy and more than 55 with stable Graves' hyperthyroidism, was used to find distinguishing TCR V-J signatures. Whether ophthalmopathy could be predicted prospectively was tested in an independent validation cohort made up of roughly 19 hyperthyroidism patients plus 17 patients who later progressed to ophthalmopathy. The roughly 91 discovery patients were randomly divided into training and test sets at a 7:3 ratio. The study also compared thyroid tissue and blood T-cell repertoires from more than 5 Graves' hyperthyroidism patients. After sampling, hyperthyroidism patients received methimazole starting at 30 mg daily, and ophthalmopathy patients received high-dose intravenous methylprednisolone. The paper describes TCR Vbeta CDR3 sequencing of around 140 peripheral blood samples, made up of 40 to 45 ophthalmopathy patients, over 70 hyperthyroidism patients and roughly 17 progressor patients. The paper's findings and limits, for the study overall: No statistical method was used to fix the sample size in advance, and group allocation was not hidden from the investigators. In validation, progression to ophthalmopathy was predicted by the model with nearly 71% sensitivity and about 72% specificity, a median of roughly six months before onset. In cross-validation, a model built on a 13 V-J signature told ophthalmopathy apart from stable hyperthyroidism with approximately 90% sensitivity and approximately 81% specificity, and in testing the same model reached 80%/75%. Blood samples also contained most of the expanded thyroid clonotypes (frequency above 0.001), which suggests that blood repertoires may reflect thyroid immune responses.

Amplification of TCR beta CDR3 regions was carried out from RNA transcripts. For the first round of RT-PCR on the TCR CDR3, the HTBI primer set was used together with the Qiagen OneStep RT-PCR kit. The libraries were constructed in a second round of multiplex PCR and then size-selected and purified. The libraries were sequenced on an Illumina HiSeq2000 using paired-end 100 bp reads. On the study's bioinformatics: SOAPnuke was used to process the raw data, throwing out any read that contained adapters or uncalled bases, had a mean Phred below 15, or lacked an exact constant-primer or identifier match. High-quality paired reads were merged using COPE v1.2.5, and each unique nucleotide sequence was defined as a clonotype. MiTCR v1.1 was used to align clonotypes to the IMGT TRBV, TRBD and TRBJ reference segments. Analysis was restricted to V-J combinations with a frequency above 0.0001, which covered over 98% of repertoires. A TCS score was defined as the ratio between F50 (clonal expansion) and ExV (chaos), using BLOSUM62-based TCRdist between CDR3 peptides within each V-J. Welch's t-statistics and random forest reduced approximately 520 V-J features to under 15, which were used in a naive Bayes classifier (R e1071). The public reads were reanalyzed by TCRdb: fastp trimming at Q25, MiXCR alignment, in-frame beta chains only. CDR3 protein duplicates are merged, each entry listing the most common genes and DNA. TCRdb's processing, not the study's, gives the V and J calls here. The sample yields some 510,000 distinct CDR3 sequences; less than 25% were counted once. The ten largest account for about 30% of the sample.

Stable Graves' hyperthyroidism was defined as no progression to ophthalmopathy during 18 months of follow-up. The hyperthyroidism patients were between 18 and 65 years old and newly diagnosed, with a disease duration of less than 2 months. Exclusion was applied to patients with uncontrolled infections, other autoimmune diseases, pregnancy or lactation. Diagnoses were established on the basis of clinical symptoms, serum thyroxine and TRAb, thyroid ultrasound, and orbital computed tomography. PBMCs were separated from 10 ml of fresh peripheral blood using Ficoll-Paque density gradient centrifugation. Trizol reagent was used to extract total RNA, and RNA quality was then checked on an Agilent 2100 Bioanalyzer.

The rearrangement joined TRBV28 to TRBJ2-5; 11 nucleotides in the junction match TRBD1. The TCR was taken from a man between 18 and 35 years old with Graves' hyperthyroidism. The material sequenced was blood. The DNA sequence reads TGTGCCAGCAGACCGGGGACAGGGGGATCAGAGACCCAGTACTTC. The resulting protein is CASRPGTGGSETQYF.